One sample yielded the 19 T cell receptor beta chains listed below, sequenced in a study of tumor-infiltrating lymphocytes in localized non-small cell lung cancer. Some clones are missing from TCRdb's copy, which holds only in-frame ones; the method was immunoSEQ multiplex PCR. The table lists over 14,000 clones, 80% to 90% of them singletons. Sequenced material: lung tumor tissue. Receptor source: a human donor with non-small cell lung cancer.

The chain's CDR3 is CATSRDSRGSGSFSYNEQFF. DNA for the CDR3: TGTGCCACCAGCAGAGATTCCCGAGGTAGCGGGAGTTTCTCCTACAATGAGCAGTTCTTC. The chain carries TRBV15 and TRBJ2-1; 9 nucleotides line up with TRBD2. The length of the CDR3 is 20 residues. Germline V CDR1 and CDR2: LNHNV, YYDKDF (reference sequence). With 0 bases clipped from V and 0 bases from J, the junction kept 12 bases outside the gene matches.

The chain couples TRBV11-2 to TRBJ1-5; D is unresolved. V dropped 5 bases and J dropped 2 bases, with 13 bases sitting between them. CDR1 and CDR2 from the germline V gene are SGHAT and FQNNGV. The CDR3 spans 15 residues. CDR3 region: CASSPLLGGNQPQHF. The CDR3 nucleotides are TGTGCCAGCAGCCCCCTGCTGGGAGGCAATCAGCCCCAGCATTTT.

V usage is TRBV19 and J usage is TRBJ1-2; possibly TRBD1 for D (5 bases). The CDR3 has 15 amino acids. Between the trimmed V and J ends, which lost 5 bases and 6 bases, there was a span of 19 bases. Germline CDR1 reads LNHDA; CDR2 reads SQIVND (reference sequence). The CDR3 nucleotides read TGTGCCAGTAGTCTGTCCTTAGGGGAATTGAATGGCTACACCTTC. This sequence encodes CASSLSLGELNGYTF.

The chain joins TRBV5-1 to TRBJ1-2; a possible D gene is TRBD1 (5 bases). CDR3 size: 15 residues. Germline-derived CDR1 and CDR2 are SGHRS and YFSETQ. V was cut by 5 bases and J by 6 bases, with 20 bases left in between. CDR3 sequence (DNA): TGCGCCAGCAGTAGTGGGGCCGCCGGGAGCGATGGCTACACCTTC. Translating it yields CASSSGAAGSDGYTF.

The chain is built from TRBV5-1 and TRBJ2-5, with 9 bases lining up with TRBD1. The J call may be incorrect, as the DNA end agrees better with TRBJ2-7. Per the germline V gene, CDR1 is SGHRS and CDR2 is YFSETQ. This CDR3 spans 16 amino acids. CDR3 loop: CASSFLETGGPYEQYF. CDR3 sequence (DNA): TGCGCCAGCAGCTTTTTGGAGACAGGGGGGCCCTACGAGCAGTACTTC.

The CDR3 DNA sequence: TGTGCCAGCAGCCGGGACCCGACGCAGGTCTATGAGCAGTTCTTC. Translating it yields CASSRDPTQVYEQFF. The chain has TRBV6-5 and TRBJ2-1; the D call may be TRBD1 or TRBD2 (5 bases each). This CDR3 comprises 15 residues. CDR1 is MNHEY, CDR2 SVGAGI, per germline. The V end was cut by 6 bases, the J end by 8 bases, with 20 bases between.

This clone was counted only a few times. This CDR3 is CAISVGSSGNTIYF. For the CDR3, the DNA is TGTGCCATCAGTGTCGGGAGCTCTGGAAACACCATATATTTT. The chain uses TRBV10-3 and TRBJ1-3; no clear D. Germline V gene sequence: CDR1 ENHRY, CDR2 SYGVKD. The ends were cut back, 4 bases at V and 0 bases at J, with 7 bases in the middle. The length of the CDR3 is 14 residues.

This chain connects TRBV19 to TRBJ2-2; possibly TRBD2 for D (6 bases). Looked up from germline, CDR1 is LNHDA and CDR2 is SQIVND (reference sequence). This CDR3 has 20 amino acids. Trimming took off 6 bases at V and 6 bases at J, with 32 bases between the two ends. CDR3 coding DNA: TGTGCCAGTAGGCAGGCTCTCATTGAACGACGGGGGTTAGCCTCCGGGGAGCTGTTTTTT. Protein sequence: CASRQALIERRGLASGELFF.

CDR3 DNA sequence: TGTGCCACCAGCAGAGATTCAGGGGACGGCTACACCTTC. Translating gives CATSRDSGDGYTF. This chain uses TRBV15 with TRBJ1-2; D might be TRBD1 (6 bases). The CDR3 is 13 residues long. Germline V CDR1 and CDR2: LNHNV, YYDKDF (reference sequence). Trimming cost V 0 bases and J 8 bases, with 10 bases left between them.

The CDR3 DNA follows: TGTGCCAGCAGTTACTCGTCTAGAGGTCACAATGAGCAGTTCTTC. It is translated as CASSYSSRGHNEQFF. This chain links TRBV6-5 with TRBJ2-1; unclear D gene. The CDR3 runs 15 residues. CDR1 and CDR2 (germline): MNHEY, SVGAGI. V lost 0 bases and J 5 bases, leaving 11 bases between the germline ends.

The rearrangement uses TRBV30 and TRBJ1-4; D uncertain. Germline-derived CDR1 and CDR2 are GTSNPN and SVGIG (reference sequence). The CDR3 contains 12 residues. The germline V and J ends were trimmed by 8 bases and 8 bases, with 15 bases remaining between them. The CDR3: CATRRTAEKLFF. The DNA for the CDR3 is TGTGCCACCCGACGGACGGCCGAAAAACTGTTTTTT.

The V call is TRBV6-1, the J call TRBJ2-5; 12 bases line up with TRBD2. Germline V gene lookup returns CDR1 MNHNS and CDR2 SASEGT. Trimming removed 4 bases from V and 3 bases from J; junction bases left unmatched: 3. There are 15 residues in the CDR3. This CDR3 reads CASSARTSGKETQYF. As DNA, the CDR3 is TGTGCCAGCAGTGCGAGGACTAGCGGGAAAGAGACCCAGTACTTC.

This sequence joins TRBV9 and TRBJ2-3; a weak D match, TRBD1 (6 bases). The ends were cut back, 0 bases at V and 5 bases at J, with 13 bases in the middle. In germline, CDR1 is SGDLS, CDR2 YYNGEE. CDR3 length: 15 amino acids. CDR3: CASSVAGRGGDTQYF. The CDR3 DNA reads as TGTGCCAGCAGCGTAGCGGGCAGGGGTGGAGATACGCAGTATTTT.

The chain links TRBV9 to TRBJ2-7; 8 nucleotides line up with TRBD2. The CDR3 spans 15 residues. Unmatched junction bases numbered 12, after V lost 3 bases and J lost 7 bases. The germline V gene has CDR1 SGDLS and CDR2 YYNGEE. The CDR3 region has the DNA TGTGCCAGCAGCGGGAGCGGGAGTTGGTCTCGGGAGCAGTACTTC. As protein: CASSGSGSWSREQYF.

The chain carries TRBV19 and TRBJ1-1, with TRBD1 as a possible D gene (5 bases). The CDR3 runs 13 residues. CDR1 and CDR2 (germline): LNHDA, SQIVND (reference sequence). V was clipped by 4 bases and J by 5 bases, with 11 bases between them. CDR3 sequence reads: CASSNERGTEAFF. CDR3 DNA: TGTGCCAGTAGTAATGAGAGGGGTACTGAAGCTTTCTTT.

This chain links TRBV2 with TRBJ2-1; 7 bases are a match to TRBD1. The CDR3 extends over 14 amino acids. The trim removed 4 bases at V and 10 bases at J, leaving 10 bases unmatched. The germline gives CDR1 SNHLY, CDR2 FYNNEI. The CDR3: CASSAVSQGGEQFF. The CDR3 coding sequence is TGTGCCAGCAGTGCAGTGTCCCAAGGGGGCGAGCAGTTCTTC.

The genes are TRBV13 and TRBJ1-1; 9 nucleotides line up with TRBD1. CDR3 length equals 14 residues. The germline CDR1 and CDR2 sequences are PRHDT and FYEKMQ (reference sequence). V was clipped by 5 bases and J by 4 bases; unmatched bases: 5. The chain's CDR3 is CASSLTGGFTEAFF. The CDR3, as DNA: TGTGCCAGCAGCCTGACAGGGGGATTCACTGAAGCTTTCTTT.

The J gene is TRBJ2-3, the V gene TRBV6-9; 8 bases map to TRBD1. The CDR3 totals 12 residues. CDR1 is MNHGY, CDR2 SVAAGI, per germline. CDR3 in amino acids: CPTGDNTDTQYF. The CDR3 DNA reads TGTCCGACAGGGGATAACACAGATACGCAGTATTTT.

The chain recombines TRBV2 with TRBJ2-1; possibly TRBD2 for D (6 bases). V gave up 7 bases and J gave up 7 bases, with 20 bases separating them. Germline CDR1 is SNHLY and CDR2 is FYNNEI. The CDR3 has 15 amino acids. The chain's CDR3 is CASNGAGTLGNEQFF. Here the CDR3 DNA reads TGTGCCAGCAATGGGGCCGGGACTTTAGGGAATGAGCAGTTCTTC.